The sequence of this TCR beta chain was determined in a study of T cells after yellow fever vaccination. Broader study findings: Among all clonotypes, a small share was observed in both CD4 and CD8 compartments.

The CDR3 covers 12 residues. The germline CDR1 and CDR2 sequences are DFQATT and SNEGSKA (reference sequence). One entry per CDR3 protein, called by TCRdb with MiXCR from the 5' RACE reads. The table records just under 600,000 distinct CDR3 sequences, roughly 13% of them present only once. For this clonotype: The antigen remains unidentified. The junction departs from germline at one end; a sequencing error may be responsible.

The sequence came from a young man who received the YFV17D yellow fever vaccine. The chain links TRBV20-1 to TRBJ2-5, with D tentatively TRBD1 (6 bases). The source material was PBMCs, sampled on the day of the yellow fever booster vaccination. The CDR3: CSASRMARGFDF. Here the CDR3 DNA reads TGCAGTGCTAGCCGCATGGCCAGGGGCTTTGACTTC.